The following is a T cell receptor (beta chain) sequence with its context. Its target is not known. The data were obtained in a study of shared clonotypes between healthy human individuals. Overall study context: Three CD4 naive, three CD4 memory, two CD8 naive and one CD8 memory plate were used per donor.

Germline CDR1 SGHRS, CDR2 YFSETQ. This CDR3 has 15 amino acids. J gave up 3 bases and V 4 bases, and 8 bases lay outside the gene matches. It was CD45RO-negative cells, positively selected for CCR7, that made up naive CD8 cells, with terminally differentiated effector memory CD45RA+ cells excluded. Study-level results: Memory subsets generally showed lower estimated richness than naive subsets.

Across several immunoSEQ plates, the genomic DNA of each subset was split evenly. Original methodology: ImmunoSEQ output lacked quality scores and full-length reads, limiting matched filtering. Sequenced by immunoSEQ multiplex PCR; TCRdb stores in-frame clones only, minus some. V and J calls and clone size are as listed in that table; D and trimming were resolved from the DNA. Here the sample spans roughly 810,000 clones, around 96% being singletons. The sample taken for sequencing was naive CD8+ T cells sorted from blood. The gene calls are TRBV5-1 and TRBJ2-3; 7 positions match TRBD1. This receptor was identified in a man aged 25-40 years in good health. CDR3 in amino acids: CASSRLGTVTDTQYF. CDR3 nucleotides: TGCGCCAGCAGCCGACTCGGGACAGTAACAGATACGCAGTATTTT.